This T cell receptor beta chain was profiled in a study of T cells after yellow fever vaccination. CDR1 and CDR2 (germline): SGHRS, YFSETQ. This CDR3 contains 15 residues. The V end was cut by 4 bases, the J end by 1 base, with 14 bases between. TCRdb redid the calling of the 5' RACE reads with MiXCR, one entry per CDR3 protein. The data show about 120,000 distinct CDR3 sequences, almost 9% seen once. The rearrangement uses TRBV5-1 and TRBJ1-1, with D possibly matching TRBD1 (6 bases). Sequences were derived from CD8+ T cells sorted from PBMCs, sampled on the day of the yellow fever booster vaccination. The receptor comes from a man younger than 30 who received the YFV17D yellow fever vaccine. CDR3 bases: TGCGCCAGCAGCCCTCGCCCAGGGGAGAACACTGAAGCTTTCTTT. This encodes CASSPRPGENTEAFF. The whole variable domain, filled in from reference TRBV5-1 and TRBJ1-1, reads KAGVTQTPRYLIKTRGQQVTLSCSPISGHRSVSWYQQTPGQGLQFLFEYFSETQRNKGNFPGRFSGRQFSNSRSEMNVSTLELGDSALYLCASSPRPGENTEAFFGQGTRLTVV.